The rows below give T cell receptor beta chains drawn from one sample of a study of shared clonotypes between healthy human individuals. Clones were read by immunoSEQ multiplex PCR, and TCRdb kept only the in-frame ones, dropping some. The sample carries about 2 million clones, 85% to 95% recorded once. Sequences were obtained from naive CD4+ T cells sorted from blood. Every receptor here comes from a man between 18 and 35 years old in good health. Each CDR3 is given with its conserved first and last residue. D genes are given only for firm matches. Only some rows state a clone size, as once, few, many or a class for expanded clones.

D	size	V	J	CDR3	DNA
NA	NA	TRBV21-1	TRBJ1-2	CASSTRQGHTF	TGTGCCAGCAGCACCAGACAGGGACACACCTTC
NA	NA	TRBV5-5	TRBJ2-6	CASGRTGGISGANVLTF	TGTGCCAGCGGACGGACAGGAGGGATCTCTGGGGCCAACGTCCTGACTTTC
NA	NA	TRBV21-1	TRBJ2-7	CASSNRSPGEAYEQYF	TGTGCCAGCAGCAACCGGTCGCCAGGGGAGGCCTACGAGCAGTACTTC
NA	NA	TRBV5-4	TRBJ2-5	CASSPGTEETQYF	TGTGCCAGCAGCCCCGGGACGGAAGAGACCCAGTACTTC
NA	NA	TRBV27	TRBJ2-7	CASSLAGRDLFHEQYF	TGTGCCAGCAGTTTGGCAGGGCGGGATCTTTTCCACGAGCAGTACTTC
NA	NA	TRBV27	TRBJ1-1	CASSSQVRDTEAFF	TGTGCCAGCAGTTCACAGGTGCGTGACACTGAAGCTTTCTTT
NA	NA	TRBV7-2	TRBJ1-2	CASSPRTPGYGYTF	TGTGCCAGCAGCCCCAGGACACCGGGGTATGGCTACACCTTC
TRBD2	NA	TRBV6-4	TRBJ2-7	CASTYGGYTYEQYF	TGTGCCAGCACCTACGGGGGGTACACCTACGAGCAGTACTTC
NA	NA	TRBV7-9	TRBJ2-7	CASRILEGEQYF	TGTGCCAGCCGGATATTAGAGGGCGAGCAGTACTTC
TRBD1	NA	TRBV13	TRBJ2-7	CASSWTGQTSSYEQYF	TGTGCCAGCAGCTGGACGGGACAGACAAGCTCCTACGAGCAGTACTTC
NA	once	TRBV7-2	TRBJ2-2	CASSYLGPVGTGELFF	TGTGCCAGCAGCTACCTGGGACCGGTGGGCACCGGGGAGCTGTTTTTT
TRBD2	NA	TRBV7-9	TRBJ2-7	CASSPFGGRALISYEQYF	TGTGCCAGCAGCCCTTTTGGCGGGAGGGCCCTTATTTCCTACGAGCAGTACTTC
TRBD1	NA	TRBV6-1	TRBJ1-1	CASSATRPWGSDRAFF	TGTGCCAGCAGTGCGACCCGCCCCTGGGGTTCGGACAGGGCTTTCTTT
TRBD1	NA	TRBV10-3	TRBJ1-6	CAISESGQGNSPLHF	TGTGCCATCAGTGAGTCAGGACAGGGTAACTCACCCCTCCACTTT
TRBD2	NA	TRBV30	TRBJ2-3	CAWSSGLLSPYF	TGTGCCTGGAGTTCGGGACTACTTTCCCCGTATTTT
TRBD1	NA	TRBV18	TRBJ1-5	CASSRAGGNSNQPQHF	TGTGCCAGCTCACGAGCAGGGGGTAATAGCAATCAGCCCCAGCATTTT
NA	NA	TRBV7-2	TRBJ2-7	CASSLGAGKSYEQYF	TGTGCCAGCAGCTTAGGGGCAGGGAAGTCCTACGAGCAGTACTTC
NA	NA	TRBV11-2	TRBJ1-1	CASSADRGTEAFF	TGTGCCAGCAGCGCCGATAGAGGCACTGAAGCTTTCTTT
NA	NA	TRBV7-2	TRBJ1-1	CASSLQGNTEAFF	TGTGCCAGCAGCCTGCAGGGGAACACTGAAGCTTTCTTT
TRBD1	NA	TRBV4-1	TRBJ1-4	CASSRTGTVGEKLFF	TGCGCCAGCAGCCGTACCGGGACAGTGGGTGAAAAACTGTTTTTT
NA	NA	TRBV4-1	TRBJ1-6	CASSQEGPTNSPLHF	TGCGCCAGCAGCCAAGAAGGGCCGACTAATTCACCCCTCCACTTT
NA	NA	TRBV2	TRBJ2-3	CASLRPSSTDTQYF	TGTGCCAGCTTGAGACCGAGTAGCACAGATACGCAGTATTTT
TRBD1	once	TRBV10-3	TRBJ2-3	CAISLQGSTDTQYF	TGTGCCATCAGCCTACAGGGGAGCACAGATACGCAGTATTTT
TRBD1	NA	TRBV7-8	TRBJ1-4	CASSPGTGGEKLFF	TGTGCCAGCAGCCCGGGGACAGGGGGTGAAAAACTGTTTTTT
NA	NA	TRBV6-5	TRBJ1-6	CASSYTEGLNSPLHF	TGTGCCAGCAGTTACACCGAAGGACTAAATTCACCCCTCCACTTT
NA	NA	TRBV7-9	TRBJ1-4	CASSFLGASEKLFF	TGTGCCAGCAGCTTCCTTGGGGCTTCTGAAAAACTGTTTTTT
NA	NA	TRBV28	TRBJ2-7	CASSLYGSPLNEQYF	TGTGCCAGCAGTTTATACGGCAGCCCTCTGAACGAGCAGTACTTC
NA	NA	TRBV5-4	TRBJ2-7	CASSKAQGGYEQYF	TGTGCCAGCAGCAAGGCGCAGGGAGGCTACGAGCAGTACTTC
NA	NA	TRBV5-1	TRBJ2-1	CASSFGGSYNEQFF	TGCGCCAGCAGCTTTGGAGGCTCCTACAATGAGCAGTTCTTC